The clone carrying this T cell receptor (beta chain) was detected ten times or more. Its matching antigen is unknown. This sample is drawn from a study of neurological immune-mediated disorders. TCRdb reprocessed the 5' RACE reads via MiXCR and lists one record per CDR3 protein. Of 39,000 or so distinct CDR3 sequences listed, approximately 4.4% were seen once; the top ten hold 8.5% to 10%. Trimming took off 1 base at V and 6 bases at J, with 10 bases between the two ends. This CDR3 has 13 amino acids. The germline V gene encodes CDR1 SEHNR and CDR2 FQNEAQ (reference sequence). Study results and limitations: HTLV-1-associated myelopathy led in TCR clonal expansion, while multiple sclerosis ranked lowest, below healthy controls.

The sequenced material came from CD4+ T cells from blood. This chain links TRBV7-9 with TRBJ2-7; D not certain. The sequence was collected from a man between 18 and 35 years old in good health. The CDR3 region is CASSLGVYREQYF. In DNA form, the CDR3 reads TGTGCCAGCAGCTTAGGGGTGTACCGCGAGCAGTACTTC.